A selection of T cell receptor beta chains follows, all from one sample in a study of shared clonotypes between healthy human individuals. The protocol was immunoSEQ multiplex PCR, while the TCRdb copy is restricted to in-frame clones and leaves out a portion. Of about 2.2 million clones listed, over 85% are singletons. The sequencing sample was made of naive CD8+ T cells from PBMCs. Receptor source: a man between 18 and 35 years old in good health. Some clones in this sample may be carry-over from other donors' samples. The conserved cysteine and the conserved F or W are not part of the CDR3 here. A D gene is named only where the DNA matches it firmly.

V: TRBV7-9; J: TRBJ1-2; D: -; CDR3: ASSLVPGGYT
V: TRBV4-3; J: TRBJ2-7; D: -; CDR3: ASSQDGEQY
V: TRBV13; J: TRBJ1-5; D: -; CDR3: ASSLGGGNQPQH
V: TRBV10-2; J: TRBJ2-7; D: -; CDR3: ASGAYEQY
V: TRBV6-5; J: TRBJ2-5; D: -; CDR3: ASASGETQY
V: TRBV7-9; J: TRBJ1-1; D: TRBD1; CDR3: ASSLPGQGNTEAF
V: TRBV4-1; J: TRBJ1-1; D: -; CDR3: ASSQSGTMAF
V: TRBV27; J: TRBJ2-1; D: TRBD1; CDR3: ASSPDRSSYNEQF
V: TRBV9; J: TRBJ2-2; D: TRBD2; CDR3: ASSVSGRELF
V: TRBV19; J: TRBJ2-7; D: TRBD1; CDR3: ASSIGTAYYEQY
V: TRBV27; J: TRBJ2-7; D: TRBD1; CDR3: ASKSRDRGLHEQY
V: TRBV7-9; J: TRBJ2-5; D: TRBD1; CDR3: ASSSQGEETQY
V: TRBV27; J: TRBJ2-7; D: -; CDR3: ASSLGAGTPYEQY
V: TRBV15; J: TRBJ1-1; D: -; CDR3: ATSTFTGSGRTEAF
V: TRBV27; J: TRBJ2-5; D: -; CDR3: ASKRGETQY
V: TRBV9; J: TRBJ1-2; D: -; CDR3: ASSDPPGTPYYGYT
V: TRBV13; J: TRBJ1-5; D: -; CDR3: ASSLRGYSNQPQH
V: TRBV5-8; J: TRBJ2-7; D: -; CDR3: ASSKGGESYEQY
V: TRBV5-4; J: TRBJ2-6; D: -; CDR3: ASSFTGANVLT
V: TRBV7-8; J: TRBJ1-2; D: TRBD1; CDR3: ASSLVGTGPEANYGYT
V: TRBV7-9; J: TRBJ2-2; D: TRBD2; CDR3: ASSLYRGSTGELF
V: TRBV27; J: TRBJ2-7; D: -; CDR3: ASSEGVLSSYEQY
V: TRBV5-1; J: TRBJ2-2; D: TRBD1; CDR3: ASSADRGFTGELF
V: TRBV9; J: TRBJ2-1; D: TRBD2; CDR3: ASSVGLAGFEQF
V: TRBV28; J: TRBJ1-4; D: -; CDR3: ASSLQLGNEKLF
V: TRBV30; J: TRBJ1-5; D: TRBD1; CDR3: AWSNRGTENQPQH
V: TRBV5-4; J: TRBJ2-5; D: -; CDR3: ASTLGDSPETQY
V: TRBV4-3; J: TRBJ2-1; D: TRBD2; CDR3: ASSQRTSGSYNEQF
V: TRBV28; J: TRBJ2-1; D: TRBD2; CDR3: ASSLVSSGNYNEQF
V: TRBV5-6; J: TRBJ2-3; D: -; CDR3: ASSLAGSHPGVADTQY
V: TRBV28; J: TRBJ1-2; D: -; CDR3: ASSLWGSNYGYT
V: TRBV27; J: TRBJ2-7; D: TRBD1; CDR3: ASSPLRDRVSYEQY
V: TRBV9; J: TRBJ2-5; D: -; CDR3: ASSVAPGPGTQY
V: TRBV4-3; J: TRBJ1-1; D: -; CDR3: ASSQEESNTEAF
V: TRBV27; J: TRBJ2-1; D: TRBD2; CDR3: ASSLSYYAGGSYNEQF
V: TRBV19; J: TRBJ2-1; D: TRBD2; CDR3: ASSLSGSGANEQF
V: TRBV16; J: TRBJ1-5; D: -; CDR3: ASNRRGDQPQH
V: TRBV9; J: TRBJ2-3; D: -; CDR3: ASSGPTGISTDTQY
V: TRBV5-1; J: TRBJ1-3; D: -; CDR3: ASSPRGYDSGNTIY
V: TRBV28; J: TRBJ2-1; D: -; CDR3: ASSPLAPSSYNEQF
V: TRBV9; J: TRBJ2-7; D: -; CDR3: ASSATGLSYEQY
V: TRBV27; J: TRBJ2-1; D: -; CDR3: ASSPPLGPGEQF
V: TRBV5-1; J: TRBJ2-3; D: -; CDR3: ASTPGWTSTDTQY
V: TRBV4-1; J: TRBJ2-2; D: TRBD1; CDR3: ASSHTVRGPMGELF
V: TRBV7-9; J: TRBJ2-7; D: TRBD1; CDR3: ASSLFGQGGTYEQY
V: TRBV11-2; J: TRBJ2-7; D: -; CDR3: ASSLDGAGRGNEQY
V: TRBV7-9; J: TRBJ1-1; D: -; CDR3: ASRSAVLTEAF
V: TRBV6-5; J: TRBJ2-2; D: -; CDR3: ASSLGWGLSPGELF
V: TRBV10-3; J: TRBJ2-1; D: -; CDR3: AISEMQGNYNEQF
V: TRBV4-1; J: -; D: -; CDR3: ASSQRSGYLSDEQY
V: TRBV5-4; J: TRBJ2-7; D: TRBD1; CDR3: ASSSRDRSSYEQY